The next 15 T cell receptor beta chains were all read from a single sample in a study of PD-L1 blockade in urothelial cancer. The assay was immunoSEQ multiplex PCR, and TCRdb's table has in-frame clones only and misses some. The table shows 40,000 to 45,000 clones, with 70% to 90% occurring only once. Time point noted: peripheral blood 6 weeks after treatment start. The sample here was PBMCs, taken around atezolizumab (anti-PD-L1) treatment. These receptors were obtained from a man aged 65 to 79 with urothelial cancer.

This rearrangement joins TRBV18 to TRBJ2-5, with unresolved D. The V end lost 1 base, the J end lost 2 bases, and 11 bases lay between the germline ends. Germline CDR1 KGHSH, CDR2 LQKENI. The CDR3 loop spans 15 amino acids. The CDR3 region is CASSPQSVLQETQYF. The CDR3 nucleotides read TGTGCCAGCTCACCACAGTCGGTATTACAAGAGACCCAGTACTTC.

The chain is built from TRBV10-3 and TRBJ2-1; TRBD2 aligns across 9 bases. This CDR3 spans 19 amino acids. CDR1 and CDR2 (germline): ENHRY, SYGVKD. J was trimmed by 3 bases and V by 0 bases; bases with no gene match: 12. CDR3 DNA: TGTGCCATCAGTGAGTCGTGGGGTAGCGGGAGAAAGGACTACAATGAGCAGTTCTTC. It codes for CAISESWGSGRKDYNEQFF.

The V gene is TRBV5-1, the J gene TRBJ2-1; 12 bases match TRBD2. J lost 0 bases, V lost 4 bases, and 5 bases had no gene match. The V gene's germline CDR1 is SGHRS and CDR2 YFSETQ. This CDR3 has 17 residues. For the CDR3, the DNA is TGCGCCAGCAGCCAAGGACTAGCGGGGAGCTCCTACAATGAGCAGTTCTTC. This sequence encodes CASSQGLAGSSYNEQFF.

This chain uses TRBV30 with TRBJ2-7, with 14 positions matching TRBD2. CDR1 is GTSNPN, CDR2 SVGIG, per germline (reference sequence). The CDR3 spans 14 residues. The V and J ends lost 7 bases and 9 bases, in that order; junction bases with no gene match: 11. Written as DNA, the CDR3 is TGTGCCTACACTGGACTAGCGGGAGGCGGAGGGCAGTACTTC. Protein sequence: CAYTGLAGGGGQYF.

The chain combines TRBV30 with TRBJ2-3; TRBD2 might be the D (6 bases). The CDR3 consists of 14 residues. Germline CDR1 GTSNPN, CDR2 SVGIG (reference sequence). Trimming shortened V by 0 bases and J by 6 bases, and 13 bases separated the two germline ends. The CDR3 nucleotides are TGTGCCTGGAGTGTATTACGGCGGGGTGATACGCAGTATTTT. Amino acid sequence: CAWSVLRRGDTQYF.

The chain uses TRBV13 and TRBJ2-7; TRBD1 is a possible D gene (5 bases). Trimming stripped 3 bases from V and 5 bases from J, with 11 bases between. The V gene's germline CDR1 is PRHDT and CDR2 FYEKMQ (reference sequence). This CDR3 contains 13 residues. CDR3 region: CASSLSQGDEQYF. CDR3 DNA sequence: TGTGCCAGCAGCTTGAGCCAGGGTGACGAGCAGTACTTC.

The chain has TRBV7-3 and TRBJ2-1; D gene uncertain. V gave up 1 base and J gave up 7 bases, with 8 bases separating them. Germline V lookup: CDR1 SGHTA, CDR2 FQGTGA. This CDR3 is built from 13 residues. This chain's CDR3 is CASSLIPMNEQFF. Written as DNA, the CDR3 is TGTGCCAGCAGCTTAATCCCTATGAATGAGCAGTTCTTC.

The rearrangement links TRBV18 to TRBJ1-3, with D unclear. The CDR3 loop spans 14 amino acids. The V gene's germline CDR1 is KGHSH and CDR2 LQKENI. V was shortened by 3 bases and J by 8 bases, with 14 bases between the two germline ends. The CDR3 nucleotides read TGTGCCAGCTCACCCGCACCTACTCCGGACACCATATATTTT. Translation: CASSPAPTPDTIYF. Variable domain in full (rest from reference TRBV18 and TRBJ1-3): NAGVMQNPRHLVRRRGQEARLRCSPMKGHSHVYWYRQLPEEGLKFMVYLQKENIIDESGMPKERFSAEFPKEGPSILRIQQVVRGDSAAYFCASSPAPTPDTIYFGEGSWLTVV.

The chain links TRBV29-1 to TRBJ1-2; D remains ambiguous. Trimming stripped 2 bases from V and 2 bases from J, with 9 bases between. The CDR3 extends over 13 amino acids. The germline V gene has CDR1 SQVTM and CDR2 ANQGSEA. In DNA, the CDR3 is TGCAGCGTTGAACAGTCGGGGAACTATGGCTACACCTTC. It yields the protein CSVEQSGNYGYTF.

In this sample, this clone turned up once. The chain links TRBV5-5 to TRBJ2-7; tentative D call: TRBD1 (6 bases). V was cut by 2 bases and J by 3 bases, with 24 bases left in between. The length of the CDR3 is 18 residues. Per germline, CDR1 SGHKS and CDR2 YYEKEE (reference sequence). The CDR3 DNA follows: TGTGCCAGCAGCTTCTTCAGGACAGCCCCTATTTGGCGCTACGAGCAGTACTTC. It codes for CASSFFRTAPIWRYEQYF.

This chain's CDR3 is CASREGSGANVLTF. CDR3 DNA: TGTGCCTCCAGGGAAGGATCTGGGGCCAACGTCCTGACTTTC. The rearrangement links TRBV10-3 to TRBJ2-6, with a weak D call TRBD1 (5 bases). The CDR3 has 14 residues. Germline V CDR1 and CDR2: ENHRY, SYGVKD. Trimming cost V 11 bases and J 1 base, with 12 bases left between them.

The sample holds one count of this clone. J is TRBJ2-1 and V is TRBV6-6; TRBD1 is a possible D gene (5 bases). There are 15 residues in the CDR3. Germline assignment: CDR1 MNHNY and CDR2 SVGAGI (reference sequence). Trimming pared 6 bases from V and 2 bases from J, leaving 14 bases between. CDR3 sequence: CASSSRPGPYNEQFF. The CDR3 DNA is TGTGCCAGCAGCTCAAGACCAGGGCCCTACAATGAGCAGTTCTTC.

The chain uses TRBV6-1 and TRBJ1-5; no definite D call. V lost 2 bases and J lost 2, with 7 bases in between. Germline loops: CDR1 MNHNS, CDR2 SASEGT. The CDR3 length is 14 residues. The CDR3 here is CASSESGGNQPQHF. The CDR3, as DNA: TGTGCCAGCAGTGAATCCGGGGGCAATCAGCCCCAGCATTTT.

This chain links TRBV29-1 with TRBJ2-3, with 8 bases matching TRBD1. The CDR3 extends over 12 amino acids. Germline trimming cut 7 bases from V and 3 bases from J; bases unmatched to any gene: 3. CDR1 is SQVTM, CDR2 ANQGSEA, per germline. The CDR3 is CSGWTGTDTQYF. In nucleotides, the CDR3 is TGCAGCGGGTGGACAGGGACAGATACGCAGTATTTT.

CDR3 coding DNA: TGTGCCAGCAGCTCACTCTTAGCGGGAGTAGGCTACAATGAGCAGTTCTTC. As protein: CASSSLLAGVGYNEQFF. The chain employs TRBV7-9 and TRBJ2-1, with 9 bases lining up with TRBD2. The length of the CDR3 is 17 residues. Trimming removed 4 bases from V and 3 bases from J; junction bases left unmatched: 10. Looked up from germline, CDR1 is SEHNR and CDR2 is FQNEAQ (reference sequence).